The 12 T cell receptor beta chains listed next were all sequenced from one sample in a study of blood T cell repertoires in COVID-19. Measured with immunoSEQ multiplex PCR; TCRdb has only the in-frame clones, and not every one. Among around 240,000 clones listed, roughly 84% were seen once. The source material was peripheral blood. These receptors came from a man between 35 and 55 years old with acute or convalescent COVID-19.

The V gene is TRBV2, the J gene TRBJ2-2, with 7 bases identical to TRBD2. The CDR3 covers 15 residues. V shed 2 bases and J 3 bases; nucleotides not matched to a gene: 3. Germline V gene data show CDR1 as SNHLY and CDR2 as FYNNEI. The CDR3 sequence: CASSEQGGYTGELFF. The CDR3 nucleotides read TGTGCCAGCAGTGAACAGGGAGGGTACACCGGGGAGCTGTTTTTT.

The chain carries TRBV18 and TRBJ1-1, with a tentative D call TRBD1 (5 bases). From germline, CDR1 is KGHSH and CDR2 LQKENI. This CDR3 has 15 residues. V was cut by 2 bases and J by 4 bases, with 14 bases left in between. The CDR3 loop reads CASSPTGQEGTEAFF. In nucleotides, the CDR3 is TGTGCCAGCTCACCAACAGGTCAGGAGGGCACTGAAGCTTTCTTT. The variable domain in full, completed from reference TRBV18 and TRBJ1-1, reads NAGVMQNPRHLVRRRGQEARLRCSPMKGHSHVYWYRQLPEEGLKFMVYLQKENIIDESGMPKERFSAEFPKEGPSILRIQQVVRGDSAAYFCASSPTGQEGTEAFFGQGTRLTVV.

The J gene is TRBJ2-5, the V gene TRBV7-9, with 8 bases that match TRBD1. Trimming at V came to 4 bases and at J to 3 bases, leaving 4 bases not matched to a gene. Germline V gene sequence: CDR1 SEHNR, CDR2 FQNEAQ (reference sequence). The CDR3 has 14 residues. The CDR3 DNA reads as TGTGCCAGCAGCTCTGGACAGGGCAAAGAGACCCAGTACTTC. Encoded protein: CASSSGQGKETQYF.

The chain has TRBV19 and TRBJ1-2, with no clear D. The germline gives CDR1 LNHDA, CDR2 SQIVND (reference sequence). V dropped 3 bases and J dropped 6 bases, with 5 bases sitting between them. The CDR3 sequence is 11 residues long. The CDR3 sequence: CASSISDGYTF. For the CDR3, the DNA is TGTGCCAGTAGTATTTCTGATGGCTACACCTTC.

The rearrangement links TRBV6-5 to TRBJ1-4; possible D gene TRBD1, 5 bases. The V and J ends lost 6 bases and 8 bases respectively, with 13 bases between them. The CDR3 consists of 13 residues. CDR1 MNHEY and CDR2 SVGAGI come from the germline V gene. The CDR3 DNA reads TGTGCCAGCAGACCGGGGGTCTGGGAAAAACTGTTTTTT. This encodes CASRPGVWEKLFF.

The rearrangement joins TRBV5-6 to TRBJ1-1; D possibly corresponds to TRBD1 (5 bases). CDR3 length: 18 amino acids. The V and J ends lost 2 bases and 1 base respectively, with 21 bases between them. Germline CDR1 and CDR2: SGHDT and YYEEEE. The CDR3 reads CASSFGLGGLEGNTEAFF. DNA of the CDR3: TGTGCCAGCAGCTTCGGCTTGGGGGGACTGGAGGGGAACACTGAAGCTTTCTTT.

The chain recombines TRBV14 with TRBJ1-2, with D possibly matching TRBD1 (6 bases). Trimming removed 7 bases at V and 5 bases at J, with 17 bases between. The CDR3 sequence is 14 residues long. In germline, CDR1 is SGHDN, CDR2 FVKESK. CDR3 sequence reads: CASNRKGTLYGYTF. Here the CDR3 DNA reads TGTGCCAGCAACCGAAAAGGGACACTATATGGCTACACCTTC.

About this clone itself: One end of the junction fails to match germline, which may point to a read error. Additional DNA sequences in this sample encode the identical CDR3. The V and J genes are TRBV7-7 and TRBJ2-2; 7 bases line up with TRBD1. This CDR3 has 16 residues. Looked up from germline, CDR1 is SSHAT and CDR2 is FNYEAQ (reference sequence). The CDR3 DNA reads as TGTGCTAGCAGCTCAAATCCAGGGGGTAGCACCGGGGAGCTGTTTTTT. This translates into CASSSNPGGSTGELFF.

The chain is built from TRBV7-2 and TRBJ1-3; tentative D call: TRBD1 (5 bases). From germline, CDR1 is SGHTA and CDR2 FQGNSA. The length of the CDR3 is 16 residues. The germline V and J ends were trimmed by 0 bases and 4 bases, with 13 bases remaining between them. This CDR3 is CASSLAVGLKGNTIYF. The CDR3 DNA follows: TGTGCCAGCAGCTTAGCGGTGGGACTCAAGGGAAACACCATATATTTT.

This chain uses TRBV27 with TRBJ1-2; 7 positions agree with TRBD1. The trim removed 6 bases at V and 3 bases at J, leaving 4 bases unmatched. The CDR3 totals 13 residues. Germline CDR1 is MNHEY and CDR2 is SMNVEV (reference sequence). CDR3 sequence reads: CASRRTGDYGYTF. The CDR3 coding sequence is TGTGCCAGCAGAAGGACAGGTGACTATGGCTACACCTTC.

The chain couples TRBV6-5 to TRBJ1-1; the match to TRBD1 covers 8 bases. The V segment lost 7 bases and the J segment 5 bases; nucleotides outside the gene matches: 12. The V gene's germline CDR1 is MNHEY and CDR2 SVGAGI. The CDR3 consists of 15 residues. DNA of the CDR3: TGTGCCAGCACCGTAGGGTACAGGGGGAGGACTGAAGCTTTCTTT. It translates to CASTVGYRGRTEAFF.

The chain recombines TRBV3-1 (or the pseudogene TRBV3-2) with TRBJ1-1, with D tentatively TRBD1 (5 bases). The germline V gene has CDR1 LGHDT and CDR2 YNNKEL (reference sequence). V lost 6 bases to trimming and J lost 5 bases, with 10 bases between them. The CDR3 has 12 residues. As DNA, the CDR3 is TGTGCCAGCAGATCGGGGGAAACTGAAGCTTTCTTT. Translated: CASRSGETEAFF.